This section outlines one T cell receptor beta chain sequence together with its context. Its cognate antigen is unknown. This sample was taken from a study of blood T cells in healthy people across ages. Study-wide points: Naive CD4+ cells and diversity were both higher in long-lived donors than in aged donors.

Together with a sample-barcoded 5' primer, a J-beta primer mix was included in a second PCR lasting about 7 to 12 cycles. Samples each returned at least 2.5 million CDR3-containing paired-end reads. TCRdb reanalysed the 5' RACE reads using MiXCR and keeps one entry per CDR3 protein. The sample yields about 1.4 million distinct CDR3 sequences, approximately 59% seen once. Donors were healthy Caucasian individuals from Russia aged about 6 to 100. Per-sample PBMC isolation yielded at least 6.5 million cells. This TCR derives from a man aged 18 to 29 in good health. The sequencing input was blood.

The CDR3 DNA sequence: TGTGCCAGCAGTTACTCGAATCGAAGGTATGAGCAGTTCTTC. Translated, it gives CASSYSNRRYEQFF. V usage is TRBV6-2 or TRBV6-3 and J usage is TRBJ2-1; no clear D gene. There are 14 residues in the CDR3. V lost 0 bases to trimming and J lost 8 bases, with 11 bases between them. The germline V gene encodes CDR1 MNHEY and CDR2 SVGEGT.